Each of the 7 T cell receptor beta chains below was sequenced from the same sample in a study of OX40 agonist ivuxolimab in advanced cancers. Clones were sequenced by immunoSEQ multiplex PCR, and TCRdb holds only the in-frame ones, with some missing. The table shows approximately 84,000 clones, with roughly nine tenths occurring only once. Source: CD4+ or CD8+ T cells sorted from blood, taken in a trial of the OX40 agonist ivuxolimab. These receptors were taken from an adult with an advanced solid tumor such as melanoma, head and neck, liver or kidney cancer.

The J gene is TRBJ2-2, the V gene TRBV5-4, with 12 bases fitting TRBD2. Germline CDR1 reads SGHNT; CDR2 reads YYREEE (reference sequence). Trimming at V came to 4 bases and at J to 3 bases, leaving 7 bases not matched to a gene. The CDR3 is 17 amino acids. CDR3 DNA sequence: TGTGCCAGCAGCCCGCCCGGGACTAGCGGGTACACCGGGGAGCTGTTTTTT. This translates into CASSPPGTSGYTGELFF. Supplemented by reference TRBV5-4 and TRBJ2-2, the full variable domain reads ETGVTQSPTHLIKTRGQQVTLRCSSQSGHNTVSWYQQALGQGPQFIFQYYREEENGRGNFPPRFSGLQFPNYSSELNVNALELDDSALYLCASSPPGTSGYTGELFFGEGSRLTVL.

The chain is built from TRBV2 and TRBJ1-5; D unresolved. The CDR3 extends over 13 amino acids. Trimming stripped 7 bases from V and 4 bases from J, with 11 bases between. Germline lookup yields CDR1 SNHLY and CDR2 FYNNEI. CDR3 in amino acids: CASTLTDNQPQHF. CDR3 DNA: TGTGCCAGCACCCTGACGGATAATCAGCCCCAGCATTTT.

The CDR3: CASTDPGRGPQHF. DNA for the CDR3: TGTGCCAGCACCGACCCGGGACGGGGGCCCCAGCATTTT. The gene calls are TRBV2 and TRBJ1-5; tentative D call: TRBD1 (5 bases). The CDR3 runs 13 residues. The germline gives CDR1 SNHLY, CDR2 FYNNEI. Trimming shortened V by 7 bases and J by 9 bases, and 16 bases separated the two germline ends.

V usage is TRBV5-4 and J usage is TRBJ1-1; the D gene is possibly TRBD1 (6 bases). V lost 4 bases, J lost 1 base, and 14 bases lay in between. In germline, CDR1 is SGHNT, CDR2 YYREEE (reference sequence). This CDR3 region has 15 residues. The chain's CDR3 is CASSPSGGQNTEAFF. CDR3 coding DNA: TGTGCCAGCAGCCCTTCGGGGGGCCAGAACACTGAAGCTTTCTTT.

The V and J genes are TRBV28 and TRBJ2-5; 7 positions match TRBD2. V was clipped by 8 bases and J by 0 bases; unmatched bases: 15. The CDR3 covers 17 residues. Germline V gene lookup returns CDR1 MDHEN and CDR2 SYDVKM. The CDR3 DNA reads TGTGCCAGCCTCACCCGCAAAAGGGACTACCACCAAGAGACCCAGTACTTC. Encoded protein: CASLTRKRDYHQETQYF.

The chain couples TRBV28 to TRBJ2-3, with TRBD2 matching 7 bases. After removal of 6 bases from V and 2 bases from J, the junction contained 5 bases not matched to a gene. This CDR3 contains 14 residues. Germline CDR1 and CDR2: MDHEN and SYDVKM. The CDR3 reads CASSTGGITDTQYF. The CDR3, as DNA: TGTGCCAGCAGCACCGGGGGGATCACAGATACGCAGTATTTT.

About this clone: At one of its ends the junction is not consistent with the germline gene, which may arise from a read error. At the DNA level, this CDR3 is encoded by other sequences in the same sample as well. This chain connects TRBV5-1 to TRBJ2-1; D unresolved. The CDR3 is 15 amino acids. In germline, CDR1 is SGHRS, CDR2 YFSETQ. The CDR3 nucleotides are TGCGCCAGCAGCTTCATGCCGGTGACCTACAATGAGCAATTCTTC. Protein sequence: CASSFMPVTYNEQFF.